This record covers a single TCR beta chain. No antigen is known for it. No base quality information exists; no much larger clone differs at one position. The sample originates from a study of CD8+ T cells in alopecia areata (dated by TCRdb to 2016 to 2018). Broadly, across the study: Treated patients were enrolled in an open-label pilot trial of oral tofacitinib at 5 to 10 mg twice daily for moderate-to-severe alopecia areata. Clonality in the scalp was compared among normal scalp (n=4), patchy alopecia areata scalp (n=8), and alopecia totalis/universalis scalp (n=8). Scalp tissue and sorted CD4+ and CD8+ peripheral blood T cells from patchy and totalis/universalis alopecia areata patients and from healthy controls were covered by human TCRbeta sequencing. RNA was extracted with the PAXgene miRNA kit for fixed scalp, the miRNeasy kit for PBMCs, and the RNeasy kit for mouse skin. Disease severity in treated patients was measured with the SALT score, which quantifies the percentage of affected scalp surface area. Patients received tofacitinib for 6 to 18 months and were then followed off drug for 6 months to check for delayed response and recurrence. The study used high-throughput TCRbeta sequencing to examine T cell clonal expansion in alopecia areata, in both the C3H/HeJ mouse model and human patients. Tofacitinib-treated patients had biopsies at baseline and at 4 and 24 weeks of treatment, with a later scalp biopsy in several patients. TCRbeta CDR3 regions were amplified by immunoSEQ multiplex PCR using 35 Vbeta forward and 13 Jbeta reverse primers.

Spanning cysteine to phenylalanine, the CDR3 consists of 11 amino acids. Just the 33-base CDR3 DNA is kept, in frame starting at base 1. The germline V gene specifies SQVTM as CDR1 and ANQGSEA as CDR2. Trimming takes 5 bases off V and 9 bases off J; junction bases not matched to a gene: 6. The protocol used for the library was the immunoSEQ multiplex PCR assay. For TCR sequencing, RNA was extracted from every sample and reverse transcribed into cDNA to serve as template. First-strand cDNA was synthesized with SuperScript III using a 2:1 mix of oligo-dT and random hexamers. A synthetic immune receptor repertoire was used to gauge amplification bias, and whatever bias remained was removed computationally. The study's processing was this. Raw reads were preprocessed to remove errors, and CDR3 was defined according to IMGT conventions as the region from the conserved cysteine to phenylalanine. Clonality was computed by normalizing Shannon entropy by log2 of the number of productive unique TCRs and subtracting the result from 1. Whether scalp clones were CD4 or CD8 was inferred by matching scalp TCRbeta sequences against CD4 and CD8 repertoires sorted from blood. Held by TCRdb, this immuneACCESS table contains in-frame sequences only and omits some clones. Under half of the omission traces to an unresolved V gene where checked; the cause of the rest is unknown. V, J and clone size are taken as reported in that table, and D and trimming were inferred from the DNA itself. The sample table shows over 95,000 clones, and 45% to 65% are seen once. About 3.2% of the sample is in the top ten clones.

General findings and caveats noted by the study authors: Tofacitinib significantly lowered scalp clonality and the number of expanded CD8+ clones among the top 100 scalp clones. During tofacitinib treatment, many expanded lesional clones stuck around in both scalp and blood, and this persistence may partly explain why relapse happens after treatment is stopped. Compared with normal scalp, lesional scalp had higher clonality and more expanded CD8+ clones, particularly in alopecia totalis/universalis, a pattern that suggests antigenic drive. Unlike mouse skin, where gammadelta T cells dominate, normal human skin contains resident alphabeta T cells that get sequenced too, which complicates analysis of the scalp TCR repertoire. Because the treated cohort was small and had just a single nonresponder, larger studies are needed to establish links between baseline CD8+ expansion and response. Shared TCR sequences between patients were less evident than in mice, which may be partly attributable to HLA diversity in the patient population.

The sample's time point label, in plain terms: roughly 24 weeks on oral tofacitinib. This specimen's treatment or condition label, per the study, means: oral pan-JAK inhibitor, 5-10 mg twice daily. Lesional scalp punch biopsies and peripheral blood were collected from alopecia areata patients. PBMCs were isolated by density centrifugation and stained for CD3, CD4 and CD8, after which CD4+ and CD8+ T cells were sorted on a FACSAria. This clonotype was sampled from a human donor with alopecia areata. This receptor chain uses TRBV29-1 and TRBJ1-1, with TRBD1 matching 7 junction bases. The specimen was CD4+ T cells sorted from blood, collected at week 24, from a patient treated with tofacitinib. The nucleotide sequence reads TGCAGCGTTCCACAGGGGCCGCAAGCTTTCTTT. It encodes CSVPQGPQAFF.